This T cell receptor beta chain was obtained from a study of T cells in Graves' hyperthyroidism and ophthalmopathy. Amplification of TCR beta CDR3 regions was performed using RNA transcripts as template. A first-round RT-PCR of the TCR CDR3 used the HTBI primer set. TCRdb reprocessed the multiplex PCR reads with MiXCR, giving one entry per CDR3 protein. This table has about 420,000 distinct CDR3 sequences, approximately 14% appearing once. This clonotype was seen more than once but under ten times. The trim removed 5 bases at V and 7 bases at J, leaving 11 bases unmatched. CDR1 and CDR2 from the germline V gene are LNHDA and SQIVND (reference sequence). This CDR3 has 17 residues. Diagnosis of hyperthyroidism was new in patients aged 18 to 65, and its duration was under 2 months. Patients with uncontrolled infections, other autoimmune diseases, pregnancy or lactation were excluded. The PBMCs were taken from under 12 ml of fresh peripheral blood.

The origin of this receptor is a woman under 30 with Graves' hyperthyroidism. The chain carries TRBV19 and TRBJ2-1; TRBD2 matches 13 bases. The material sequenced was blood. The CDR3 here is CASSQHRTSGSGNEQFF. In nucleotides, the CDR3 is TGTGCCAGTAGTCAACATAGGACTAGCGGGAGCGGGAATGAGCAGTTCTTC. Looking up the rest from reference TRBV19 and TRBJ2-1 gives the full variable domain: DGGITQSPKYLFRKEGQNVTLSCEQNLNHDAMYWYRQDPGQGLRLIYYSQIVNDFQKGDIAEGYSVSREKKESFPLTVTSAQKNPTAFYLCASSQHRTSGSGNEQFFGPGTRLTVL.